This section outlines one TCR beta chain sequence together with its context. The ends were cut back, 7 bases at V and 0 bases at J, with 17 bases in the middle. The CDR3 is 16 amino acids. CDR1 SGHRS and CDR2 YFSETQ come from the germline V gene. Sequenced by immunoSEQ multiplex PCR; TCRdb stores in-frame clones only, minus some. The sample consists of roughly 330,000 clones, approximately 84% of them appearing once. The data derive from a study of blood T cell repertoires in COVID-19. At the level of the study: Specimens from acute and convalescent COVID-19 originated in the United States, Italy and Spain.

Cohort 3 recovery required two negative PCRs, clearance, or symptom resolution. Sequences were obtained from PBMCs or T cells enriched from blood (not recorded which). The TCR was taken from a woman under 30 who had recovered from COVID-19. The chain employs TRBV5-1 and TRBJ2-4; possibly TRBD1 for D (6 bases). CDR3 DNA sequence: TGCGCCAGCGCACCGGGACACCAGATAGCCAAAAACATTCAGTACTTC. This gives the protein CASAPGHQIAKNIQYF.